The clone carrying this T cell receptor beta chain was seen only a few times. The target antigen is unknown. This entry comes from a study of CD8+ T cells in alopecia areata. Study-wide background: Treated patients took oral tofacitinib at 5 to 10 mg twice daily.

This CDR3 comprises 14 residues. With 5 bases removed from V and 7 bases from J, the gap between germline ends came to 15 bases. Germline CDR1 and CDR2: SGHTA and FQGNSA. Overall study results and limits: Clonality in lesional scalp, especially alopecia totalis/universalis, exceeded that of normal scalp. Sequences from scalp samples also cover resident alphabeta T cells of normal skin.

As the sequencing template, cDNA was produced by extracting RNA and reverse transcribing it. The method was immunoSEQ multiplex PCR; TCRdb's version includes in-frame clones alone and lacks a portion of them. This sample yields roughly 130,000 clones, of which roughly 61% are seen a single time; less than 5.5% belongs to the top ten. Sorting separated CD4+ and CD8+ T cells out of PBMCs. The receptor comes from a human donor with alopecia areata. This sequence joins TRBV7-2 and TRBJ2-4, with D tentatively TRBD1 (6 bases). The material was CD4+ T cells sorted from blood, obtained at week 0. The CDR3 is CASSKKAGVNIQYF. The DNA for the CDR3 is TGTGCCAGCAGCAAGAAGGCAGGGGTCAACATTCAGTACTTC.